Below are 15 T cell receptor beta chains sequenced from a single sample in a study of T cells in Graves' hyperthyroidism and ophthalmopathy. TCR beta CDR3 regions were amplified from RNA. During a first-round RT-PCR of the TCR CDR3, the HTBI primer set was used. MiXCR was run by TCRdb on the multiplex PCR reads, yielding one entry per CDR3 protein. Among around 290,000 distinct CDR3 sequences listed, about 15% were seen once. The sample consisted of blood. These receptors originate from a woman aged 60-70 years with Graves' ophthalmopathy.

This clonotype came up many times. The chain employs TRBV2 and TRBJ2-1, with a weak D call TRBD2 (6 bases). CDR3 size: 15 residues. With 8 bases removed from V and 0 bases from J, the gap between germline ends came to 14 bases. CDR1 and CDR2 (germline): SNHLY, FYNNEI. This CDR3 reads CASAVSGGSYNEQFF. CDR3 bases: TGTGCCAGCGCGGTATCCGGGGGCTCCTACAATGAGCAGTTCTTC.

This clonotype was picked up a small number of times. V usage is TRBV10-2 and J usage is TRBJ2-3; D is unresolved. CDR3 size: 13 residues. Trimming left V 6 bases short and J 2 bases short, with 9 bases between. CDR1 and CDR2 from the germline V gene are WSHSY and SAAADI. The CDR3 sequence: CASRLLDTDTQYF. The CDR3 DNA reads TGCGCCAGCAGACTCCTGGACACAGATACGCAGTATTTT.

This clonotype was counted ten times or more. The genes are TRBV28 and TRBJ2-5; D unresolved. V dropped 6 bases and J dropped 3 bases, with 5 bases sitting between them. The CDR3 is 11 residues long. In germline, CDR1 is MDHEN, CDR2 SYDVKM. The CDR3 sequence: CASRVEETQYF. As DNA, the CDR3 is TGTGCCAGCAGAGTCGAAGAGACCCAGTACTTC. Variable domain in full (rest from reference TRBV28 and TRBJ2-5): DVKVTQSSRYLVKRTGEKVFLECVQDMDHENMFWYRQDPGLGLRLIYFSYDVKMKEKGDIPEGYSVSREKKERFSLILESASTNQTSMYLCASRVEETQYFGPGTRLLVL.

This clonotype was counted only a few times. DNA for the CDR3: TGCAGCGTCAGGGGACGGAACACCGGGGAGCTGTTTTTT. The encoded protein is CSVRGRNTGELFF. The chain carries TRBV29-1 and TRBJ2-2; D is perhaps TRBD1 (6 bases). This CDR3 contains 13 residues. V was shortened by 6 bases and J by 1 base, with 9 bases between the two germline ends. Germline CDR1 SQVTM, CDR2 ANQGSEA.

This clonotype was counted many times. This chain links TRBV5-1 with TRBJ2-1; D ambiguous. The V and J ends lost 2 bases and 0 bases respectively, with 9 bases between them. The V gene's germline CDR1 is SGHRS and CDR2 YFSETQ. The CDR3 contains 15 residues. The CDR3, as DNA: TGCGCCAGCAGCTTTCCCAAATACTCCTACAATGAGCAGTTCTTC. Translated, it gives CASSFPKYSYNEQFF.

This clonotype was seen at least ten times. The gene calls are TRBV6-1 and TRBJ2-7; 8 positions match TRBD2. Per germline, CDR1 MNHNS and CDR2 SASEGT. CDR3 length equals 17 residues. J gave up 3 bases and V 4 bases, and 14 bases lay outside the gene matches. CDR3: CASSGQTYGTSSYEQYF. The CDR3 region has the DNA TGTGCCAGCAGTGGACAGACCTACGGGACTAGTAGCTACGAGCAGTACTTC.

This clonotype appeared many times. This CDR3 is CASSLLGHNTDTQYF. The CDR3 DNA reads TGTGCCAGCAGCTTGTTGGGACACAACACAGATACGCAGTATTTT. The rearrangement links TRBV7-9 to TRBJ2-3; weak D call: TRBD1 (6 bases). In germline, CDR1 is SEHNR, CDR2 FQNEAQ (reference sequence). This CDR3 is 15 amino acids long. V lost 3 bases and J lost 2, with 12 bases in between.

This rearrangement joins TRBV20-1 to TRBJ1-2, with D unclear. Germline V lookup: CDR1 DFQATT, CDR2 SNEGSKA (reference sequence). Trimming removed 2 bases from V and 6 bases from J, with 10 bases in between. The CDR3 runs to 12 residues. CDR3 DNA sequence: TGCAGTGCTAGAACAGACAAGGATGGCTACACCTTC. Translation gives CSARTDKDGYTF.

This clonotype has just a few counts. The chain uses TRBV20-1 and TRBJ1-5; no definite D call. The germline CDR1 and CDR2 sequences are DFQATT and SNEGSKA (reference sequence). V shed 5 bases and J shed 0 bases, with 8 bases lying between them. This CDR3 is 13 amino acids long. CDR3 sequence reads: CSAQQTSNQPQHF. CDR3 DNA sequence: TGCAGTGCTCAACAGACTAGCAATCAGCCCCAGCATTTT.

This clonotype was counted many times. The CDR3 here is CASSPSQGSYNSPLHF. The CDR3 DNA reads TGTGCCAGCTCACCATCCCAGGGCTCCTATAATTCACCCCTCCACTTT. The V and J genes are TRBV18 and TRBJ1-6; D is possibly TRBD1 (5 bases). The V end lost 2 bases, the J end lost 0 bases, and 8 bases lay between the germline ends. The CDR3 consists of 16 residues. From germline, CDR1 is KGHSH and CDR2 LQKENI.

This clonotype came up once. This chain connects TRBV2 to TRBJ2-7, with no clear D. This CDR3 has 18 amino acids. Trimming cost V 6 bases and J 2 bases, with 26 bases left between them. Germline CDR1 SNHLY, CDR2 FYNNEI. The CDR3 sequence is CASSLVKSPNTRPYEQYF. In nucleotides, the CDR3 is TGTGCCAGCAGCTTAGTAAAAAGCCCCAACACGCGTCCCTACGAGCAGTACTTC.

This clonotype was counted at least ten times. The chain combines TRBV2 with TRBJ1-2, with 7 bases matching TRBD1. The V and J ends lost 3 bases and 5 bases, in that order; junction bases with no gene match: 9. The CDR3 covers 15 residues. Germline values: CDR1 SNHLY, CDR2 FYNNEI. The CDR3 sequence: CASSETGRVNYGYTF. The DNA of the CDR3 is TGTGCCAGCAGTGAGACAGGGAGAGTAAATTATGGCTACACCTTC.

This clonotype has only a few counts. One end of the junction varies from germline; a read error may be responsible. This rearrangement joins TRBV10-3 to TRBJ1-1; D is perhaps TRBD1 (6 bases). Looked up from germline, CDR1 is ENHRY and CDR2 is SYGVKD. This CDR3 has 15 residues. The CDR3 DNA reads as TGTGCCATCAGTGAACAGGCGAGGGGGAACACTGAAGCTTCCTTT. This gives the protein CAISEQARGNTEASF.

J is TRBJ1-1 and V is TRBV3-1; unclear D gene. Germline V gives CDR1 LGHDT, CDR2 YNNKEL (reference sequence). Trimming removed 4 bases at V and 5 bases at J, with 14 bases between. The CDR3 is 14 residues long. The CDR3 spells CASSRLTGKTEAFF. The DNA of the CDR3 is TGTGCCAGCAGCCGTTTAACCGGGAAGACTGAAGCTTTCTTT.

This clonotype was counted many times. The chain couples TRBV6-1 to TRBJ1-3; TRBD1 aligns across 7 bases. V was clipped by 10 bases and J by 0 bases; unmatched bases: 6. The CDR3 spans 14 residues. Germline lookup yields CDR1 MNHNS and CDR2 SASEGT. CDR3 residues: CATSTGTSGNTIYF. In DNA, the CDR3 is TGTGCCACCTCGACAGGGACCTCTGGAAACACCATATATTTT.